The rows below give T cell receptor beta chains drawn from one sample of a study of response to subunit inactivated influenza vaccine. From the RT-PCR reads, TCRdb called clonotypes with MiXCR, one entry per CDR3 protein. The top ten hold approximately 10% of the sample, which has a few hundred thousand distinct CDR3 sequences, 11% to 15% seen once. The sequencing here drew on PBMCs from blood, taken 11 to 12 days after vaccination. The receptors were sampled from a man aged 50-59 years who received an inactivated influenza vaccine. Each CDR3 is given with its conserved first and last residue. D genes are given only for firm matches. Some rows have no size entry. The others give once, few or many, or a class for an expanded clone.

len	j_gene	v_gene	d_gene	abundance	CDR3aa	CDR3nt
13	TRBJ2-7	TRBV20-1	-	-	CSARETVRGEQYF	TGCAGTGCTAGAGAGACAGTTCGGGGCGAGCAGTACTTC
17	TRBJ2-2	TRBV4-1	-	few	CASSESQGFVNTGELFF	TGCGCCAGCAGCGAATCACAGGGATTTGTAAACACCGGGGAGCTGTTTTTT
17	TRBJ2-3	TRBV5-5	TRBD1	few	CASSGMFRTGDTDTQYF	TGTGCCAGCAGCGGAATGTTTCGGACAGGGGACACAGATACGCAGTATTTT
14	TRBJ2-7	TRBV6-1	-	-	CASMTTGWNYEQYF	TGTGCCAGCATGACAACAGGGTGGAACTACGAGCAGTACTTC
16	TRBJ1-4	TRBV5-1	-	-	CASSLAQGASNEKLFF	TGCGCCAGCAGCTTGGCCCAGGGTGCTTCTAATGAAAAACTGTTTTTT
15	TRBJ1-1	TRBV12-3/TRBV12-4	-	few	CASSSLGRGGTEAFF	TGTGCCAGCAGTTCCCTAGGCAGGGGAGGAACTGAAGCTTTCTTT
12	TRBJ2-1	TRBV3-1	-	-	CASSQGALRPFF	TGTGCCAGCAGCCAAGGGGCTCTCCGTCCGTTCTTC
16	TRBJ2-2	TRBV6-5	-	-	CASSYRAQFNTGELFF	TGTGCCAGCAGTTACCGGGCCCAATTTAACACCGGGGAGCTGTTTTTT
13	TRBJ2-7	TRBV7-9	-	-	CASSKTSNYEQYF	TGTGCCAGCAGCAAAACCTCTAACTACGAGCAGTACTTC
14	TRBJ2-5	TRBV10-3	TRBD1	-	CAISDQDRGQTQYF	TGTGCCATCAGTGACCAAGACAGGGGTCAGACCCAGTACTTC
14	TRBJ2-7	TRBV5-1	-	few	CASSLAGQTYEQYF	TGCGCCAGCAGCTTGGCCGGGCAGACCTACGAGCAGTACTTC
11	TRBJ1-2	TRBV29-1	-	-	CSVGGASGYTF	TGCAGCGTTGGGGGGGCTAGTGGCTACACCTTC
14	TRBJ2-3	TRBV7-9	-	many	CASSPGQGADTQYF	TGTGCCAGCAGTCCGGGACAAGGGGCAGATACGCAGTATTTT
14	TRBJ2-1	TRBV11-3	-	many	CASSSTVAANEQFF	TGTGCCAGCAGCTCGACAGTGGCCGCTAATGAGCAGTTCTTC
17	TRBJ2-1	TRBV7-2	-	-	CASSLYAAEWQYNEQFF	TGTGCCAGCAGCTTATACGCCGCGGAGTGGCAGTACAATGAGCAGTTCTTC
13	TRBJ2-7	TRBV19	-	few	CASSMNSRYEQYF	TGTGCCAGTAGTATGAACAGTCGGTACGAGCAGTACTTC
18	TRBJ1-1	TRBV6-2/TRBV6-3	TRBD1	-	CASSYALGQVFMNTEAFF	TGTGCCAGCAGTTATGCCCTGGGACAGGTGTTCATGAACACTGAAGCTTTCTTT
16	TRBJ2-2	TRBV11-2	-	-	CASSFMKGVPTGELFF	TGTGCCAGCAGCTTTATGAAGGGCGTCCCCACCGGGGAGCTGTTTTTT
17	TRBJ2-1	TRBV29-1	TRBD2	few	CSVEASGVAGSYNEQFF	TGCAGCGTTGAAGCCTCCGGGGTAGCGGGATCCTACAATGAGCAGTTCTTC
14	TRBJ1-4	TRBV12-3/TRBV12-4	-	-	CASSLGPGDEKLFF	TGTGCCAGCAGTTTAGGTCCGGGGGATGAAAAACTGTTTTTT
12	TRBJ2-4	TRBV10-3	TRBD1	few	CAISNRGDIQYF	TGTGCCATCAGCAACAGGGGAGACATTCAGTACTTC
15	TRBJ2-7	TRBV18	-	-	CASSPPPYRRDEQYF	TGTGCCAGCTCACCTCCTCCGTATCGGAGGGACGAGCAGTACTTC
17	TRBJ2-1	TRBV3-1	TRBD1	-	CASSQDLGDRAYNEQFF	TGTGCCAGCAGCCAAGATCTGGGGGACAGGGCCTACAATGAGCAGTTCTTC
14	TRBJ1-5	TRBV20-1	-	-	CSARSGGGNQPQHF	TGCAGTGCTAGATCCGGTGGGGGTAATCAGCCCCAGCATTTT
11	TRBJ2-1	TRBV20-1	-	many	CSAENYNEQFF	TGCAGTGCAGAAAATTACAATGAGCAGTTCTTC
14	TRBJ2-7	TRBV6-1	-	-	CASSRRQASYEQYF	TGTGCCAGCAGTCGACGACAGGCCTCCTACGAGCAGTACTTC